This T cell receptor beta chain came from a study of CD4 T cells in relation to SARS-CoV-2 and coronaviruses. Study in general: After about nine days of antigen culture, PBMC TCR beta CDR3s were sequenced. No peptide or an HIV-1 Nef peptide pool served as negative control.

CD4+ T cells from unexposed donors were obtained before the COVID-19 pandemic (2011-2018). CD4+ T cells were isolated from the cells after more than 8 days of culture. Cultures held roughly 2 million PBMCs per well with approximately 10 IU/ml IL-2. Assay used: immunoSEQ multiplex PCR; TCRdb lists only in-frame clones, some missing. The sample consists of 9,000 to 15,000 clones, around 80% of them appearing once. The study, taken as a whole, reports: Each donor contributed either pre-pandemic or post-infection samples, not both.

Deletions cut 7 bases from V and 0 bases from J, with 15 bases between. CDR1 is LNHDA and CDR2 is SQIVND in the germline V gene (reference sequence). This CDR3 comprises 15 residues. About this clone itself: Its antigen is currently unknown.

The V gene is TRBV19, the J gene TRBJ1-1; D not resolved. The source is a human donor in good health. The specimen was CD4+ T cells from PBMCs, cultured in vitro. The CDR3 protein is CASTSVRAVNTEAFF. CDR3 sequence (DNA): TGTGCCAGTACCTCCGTGCGGGCAGTGAACACTGAAGCTTTCTTT.